The 19 T cell receptor beta chains below come from one sample, sequenced in a study of early T cells in non-severe SARS-CoV-2 infection. TCRdb ran MiXCR on the 5' RACE reads and lists one entry per CDR3 protein. Seen here are 80,000 to 95,000 distinct CDR3 sequences, around 15% observed once, and the top ten hold approximately 9.9%. Sequencing input: whole blood. The source of these receptors is an adult who was a healthcare worker with PCR-confirmed SARS-CoV-2 infection or an uninfected control (not recorded which).

The genes are TRBV28 and TRBJ1-4; 7 bases match TRBD1. This CDR3 has 12 amino acids. Germline CDR1 and CDR2: MDHEN and SYDVKM. The V and J ends lost 8 bases and 5 bases, in that order; junction bases with no gene match: 2. The CDR3 sequence: CASLGQNEKLFF. CDR3 DNA sequence: TGTGCCAGCTTGGGACAGAATGAAAAACTGTTTTTT.

The CDR3 region is CASSQTSYEQYF. The CDR3 bases are TGTGCCAGCAGTCAGACATCTTACGAGCAGTACTTC. The chain couples TRBV25-1 to TRBJ2-7; the D is unclear. Germline loops: CDR1 MGHDK, CDR2 SYGVNS. The CDR3 sequence is 12 residues long. V was pared by 5 bases and J by 4 bases, with 9 bases between.

This clonotype was seen only a few times. The rearrangement uses TRBV18 and TRBJ2-1; D is uncertain. CDR1 is KGHSH, CDR2 LQKENI, per germline. V was clipped by 3 bases and J by 7 bases, with 7 bases between them. The CDR3 covers 12 residues. The CDR3 nucleotides are TGTGCCAGCTCACCCTCCAGGAATGAGCAGTTCTTC. It yields the protein CASSPSRNEQFF.

This clonotype has only a few counts. This rearrangement joins TRBV6-2 or TRBV6-3 to TRBJ2-2; D is possibly TRBD2 (7 bases). This CDR3 has 16 residues. Germline V CDR1 and CDR2: MNHEY, SVGEGT. Between the trimmed V and J ends, which lost 0 bases and 1 base, there was a span of 9 bases. The CDR3 DNA reads TGTGCCAGCAGTTACTCGCGGGGGCGGAACACCGGGGAGCTGTTTTTT. Its translation: CASSYSRGRNTGELFF.

The table lists this clonotype with a few counts. For the CDR3, the DNA is TGTGCCAGCAGCTTAGTTAAGGGCCGGGGAAACATTCAGTACTTC. Translating it yields CASSLVKGRGNIQYF. The rearrangement joins TRBV7-2 to TRBJ2-4; the D gene is possibly TRBD2 (5 bases). The germline V and J ends were trimmed by 1 base and 6 bases, with 13 bases remaining between them. The length of the CDR3 is 15 residues. The V gene's germline CDR1 is SGHTA and CDR2 FQGNSA.

To note about this clonotype: A read error may produce the germline difference seen at one junction end. The chain employs TRBV28 and TRBJ2-7, with D unresolved. This CDR3 spans 12 amino acids. In germline, CDR1 is MDHEN, CDR2 SYDVKM. The CDR3 is CVSTDGNYEQYF. The CDR3 nucleotides are TGTGTCAGCACGGACGGAAACTACGAGCAGTACTTC.

In its sample, this clonotype was seen many times. V is TRBV28 and J is TRBJ1-6, with 9 positions matching TRBD1. V was clipped by 6 bases and J by 9 bases; unmatched bases: 9. Looked up from germline, CDR1 is MDHEN and CDR2 is SYDVKM. The CDR3 spans 15 residues. The CDR3 coding sequence is TGTGCCAGCAGCTTCCCGGGACAGGGCATTTCACCCCTCCACTTT. It encodes CASSFPGQGISPLHF. Full variable domain (missing parts from reference TRBV28 and TRBJ1-6): DVKVTQSSRYLVKRTGEKVFLECVQDMDHENMFWYRQDPGLGLRLIYFSYDVKMKEKGDIPEGYSVSREKKERFSLILESASTNQTSMYLCASSFPGQGISPLHFGNGTRLTVT.

In its sample, this clonotype was seen a few times. This chain connects TRBV28 to TRBJ2-2; no firm D call. Trimming left V 3 bases short and J 2 bases short, with 16 bases between. The CDR3 is made up of 17 amino acids. Germline CDR1 and CDR2: MDHEN and SYDVKM. CDR3 in DNA: TGTGCCAGCAGTTTGAGGCAAATTCTCTCCAACACCGGGGAGCTGTTTTTT. Translated: CASSLRQILSNTGELFF.

A few counts support this clonotype. This sequence joins TRBV18 and TRBJ2-1; 8 bases are a match to TRBD2. Losses at the gene ends were 3 bases for V and 6 bases for J; bases not matched to a gene: 7. This CDR3 is 15 amino acids long. The V gene's germline CDR1 is KGHSH and CDR2 LQKENI. Here the CDR3 reads CASSPVIAGSNEQFF. CDR3 coding DNA: TGTGCCAGCTCACCGGTGATAGCGGGGTCCAATGAGCAGTTCTTC.

With regard to this clonotype: The conserved phenylalanine or tryptophan is not found at the CDR3 terminus, so this likely reflects a read error. The chain uses TRBV5-1 and TRBJ2-2; 7 bases map to TRBD1. The CDR3 runs 16 residues. Germline assignment: CDR1 SGHRS and CDR2 YFSETQ. Unmatched junction bases numbered 11, after V lost 5 bases and J lost 4 bases. The CDR3 DNA sequence: TGCGCCAGCAGTAGATCTCAGGGGGTGACCACCGGGGAGCTGTTTTCT. Translating it yields CASSRSQGVTTGELFS.

This clonotype was seen more than once but under ten times. The V gene is TRBV7-9, the J gene TRBJ2-3; a possible D gene is TRBD1 (5 bases). From germline, CDR1 is SEHNR and CDR2 FQNEAQ (reference sequence). The CDR3 consists of 16 residues. Deletions cut 6 bases from V and 2 bases from J, with 18 bases between. The CDR3 protein is CASRRVQGQSTDTQYF. In nucleotides, the CDR3 is TGTGCCAGCAGACGCGTGCAGGGTCAATCCACAGATACGCAGTATTTT.

This clonotype showed up many times. The V call is TRBV29-1, the J call TRBJ1-4; D unresolved. Germline CDR1 reads SQVTM; CDR2 reads ANQGSEA. The CDR3 has 13 residues. Trimming removed 4 bases at V and 8 bases at J, with 14 bases between. The CDR3 loop reads CSVGSLGGEKLFF. The CDR3 DNA reads as TGCAGCGTTGGGAGCCTAGGTGGGGAAAAACTGTTTTTT.

This chain joins TRBV20-1 and TRBJ2-3; TRBD2 agrees at 9 bases. Losses at the gene ends were 2 bases for V and 2 bases for J; bases not matched to a gene: 8. This CDR3 spans 16 amino acids. Germline-derived CDR1 and CDR2 are DFQATT and SNEGSKA (reference sequence). CDR3 in DNA: TGCAGTGCTAGACGTGAGGCGGGGGGGCCCACAGATACGCAGTATTTT. It encodes CSARREAGGPTDTQYF.

This clonotype occurred a few times. The chain combines TRBV7-8 with TRBJ2-5; D is uncertain. This CDR3 has 14 amino acids. V was shortened by 1 base and J by 4 bases, with 10 bases between the two germline ends. Germline V CDR1 and CDR2: SGHVS, FQNEAQ. The CDR3 DNA is TGTGCCAGCAGCTTAGGGGGTTGGATAGAGACCCAGTACTTC. This translates into CASSLGGWIETQYF.

This clonotype was observed a few times. The chain recombines TRBV5-1 with TRBJ2-7; the D gene is possibly TRBD2 (7 bases). V shed 3 bases and J shed 0 bases, with 16 bases lying between them. This CDR3 has 16 amino acids. The V gene's germline CDR1 is SGHRS and CDR2 YFSETQ. The CDR3 loop is CASSSPGGASSYEQYF. The CDR3, as DNA: TGCGCCAGCAGCTCCCCTGGGGGGGCTAGCTCCTACGAGCAGTACTTC.

This clonotype was seen a handful of times. This chain connects TRBV5-1 to TRBJ2-7, with 11 bases matching TRBD2. With 4 bases clipped from V and 2 bases from J, the junction kept 5 bases outside the gene matches. The V gene's germline CDR1 is SGHRS and CDR2 YFSETQ. This CDR3 spans 15 amino acids. As DNA, the CDR3 is TGCGCCAGCAGCCTGGCTAGCGGGGGGCCCTACGAGCAGTACTTC. It specifies CASSLASGGPYEQYF.

This clonotype was seen more than once but under ten times. The chain joins TRBV7-9 to TRBJ1-3; the match to TRBD1 covers 7 bases. Germline V gene sequence: CDR1 SEHNR, CDR2 FQNEAQ (reference sequence). The CDR3 extends over 15 amino acids. J was trimmed by 0 bases and V by 5 bases; bases with no gene match: 4. CDR3 residues: CASSRQGFSGNTIYF. The CDR3, as DNA: TGTGCCAGCAGCCGACAGGGTTTCTCTGGAAACACCATATATTTT.

The rearrangement joins TRBV18 to TRBJ2-1; tentative D call: TRBD2 (6 bases). V was pared by 3 bases and J by 8 bases, with 17 bases between. Germline CDR1 and CDR2: KGHSH and LQKENI. The CDR3 covers 15 residues. The CDR3 reads CASSPTGVAKDEQFF. In DNA, the CDR3 is TGTGCCAGCTCACCCACGGGGGTCGCGAAGGATGAGCAGTTCTTC.

This clonotype has only a few counts. This sequence joins TRBV2 and TRBJ2-7; D gene unclear. CDR3 length equals 14 residues. Germline CDR1 reads SNHLY; CDR2 reads FYNNEI. Trimming shortened V by 3 bases and J by 6 bases, and 15 bases separated the two germline ends. The CDR3 nucleotides are TGTGCCAGCAGTGAGTATCCGGAGATAGGCGAGCAGTACTTC. This translates into CASSEYPEIGEQYF.